This T cell receptor (beta chain) stems from a study of shared clonotypes between healthy human individuals. To note about this clone: Its target is not known.

Those who donated were healthy HIV-negative adults, with no recent acute infections or vaccinations reported. In the CD4+ fraction, cells were divided into CD45RA+ naive and CD45RA-negative memory subsets. Trimming took 8 bases from V and 3 from J, leaving 11 bases between them. CDR3 size: 12 residues. Per the germline V gene, CDR1 is KGHSH and CDR2 is LQKENI. General study points: Non-shared clonotypes showed lower generation probabilities than clonotypes common to all four donors.

As processed by the authors: ImmunoSEQ output held junction-only sequences without quality scores, so filtering differed. Only in-frame clones appear in the TCRdb table, and some are missing; sequencing was by immunoSEQ multiplex PCR. The V and J calls and clone size are taken from that table; D and trimming were inferred from the DNA. The table shows a few million clones, with around 95% occurring only once. What was sequenced was naive CD4+ T cells sorted from blood. Subset in this sample: CD45RA+ positively selected. The origin of this receptor is a young man in good health. The genes are TRBV18 and TRBJ2-7, with TRBD2 as a possible D gene (6 bases). CDR3 residues: CASATGSYEQYF. Written as DNA, the CDR3 is TGTGCCAGCGCCACCGGGAGCTACGAGCAGTACTTC.